This T cell receptor (beta chain) emerged from a study of shared clonotypes between healthy human individuals. CD45RO-negative cells were positively selected for CCR7, leaving out terminally differentiated effector memory CD45RA+ cells. The donors were adults (healthy and HIV-negative) with no recent acute infections or vaccinations. Notes on the study in general: Of the naive CD4 clonotypes, roughly 5% were shared across a few donors. A reduction in generation probabilities was seen for non-shared clonotypes relative to those shared by all four donors.

Details on this clone: The antigen is not known.

The material for each subset, its genomic DNA, was split evenly across several immunoSEQ plates. Generated by immunoSEQ multiplex PCR, the TCRdb table keeps only in-frame clones and is missing some. The data show 760,000 or so clones, approximately 96% seen once. The receptor comes from a man aged 25 to 40 in good health. The source material was naive CD8+ T cells sorted from blood.

The CDR3 spells CATSPLADSYNEQFF. CDR3 DNA sequence: TGTGCCACGTCCCCCCTGGCGGACTCCTACAATGAGCAGTTCTTC. This rearrangement joins TRBV7-9 to TRBJ2-1, with unresolved D. Germline values: CDR1 SEHNR, CDR2 FQNEAQ (reference sequence). V lost 10 bases and J 0 bases, leaving 16 bases between the germline ends. The CDR3 covers 15 residues.